Sequencing of this T cell receptor (beta chain) was carried out in a study of blood T cell repertoires in COVID-19. Study details: From the United States, Italy and Spain came samples of acute and convalescent COVID-19.

The germline V gene has CDR1 SGHRS and CDR2 YFSETQ. The CDR3 is 15 amino acids. V lost 3 bases to trimming and J lost 4 bases; unmatched junction nucleotides: 6. This clone was recorded only once. The data were produced by immunoSEQ multiplex PCR, yet TCRdb's version contains in-frame clones alone and is incomplete. The data show nearly 350,000 clones, with around nine tenths seen just once and roughly 3.5% held by the top ten. This rearrangement joins TRBV5-1 to TRBJ2-2; 7 bases map to TRBD1. The TCR comes from a young woman who had recovered from COVID-19. Material: peripheral blood. This CDR3 reads CASSYRGDSTGELFF. CDR3 nucleotides: TGCGCCAGCAGCTACAGGGGAGATTCCACCGGGGAGCTGTTTTTT. Based on the CDR3 plus reference TRBV5-1 and TRBJ2-2, the full variable domain is KAGVTQTPRYLIKTRGQQVTLSCSPISGHRSVSWYQQTPGQGLQFLFEYFSETQRNKGNFPGRFSGRQFSNSRSEMNVSTLELGDSALYLCASSYRGDSTGELFFGEGSRLTVL.